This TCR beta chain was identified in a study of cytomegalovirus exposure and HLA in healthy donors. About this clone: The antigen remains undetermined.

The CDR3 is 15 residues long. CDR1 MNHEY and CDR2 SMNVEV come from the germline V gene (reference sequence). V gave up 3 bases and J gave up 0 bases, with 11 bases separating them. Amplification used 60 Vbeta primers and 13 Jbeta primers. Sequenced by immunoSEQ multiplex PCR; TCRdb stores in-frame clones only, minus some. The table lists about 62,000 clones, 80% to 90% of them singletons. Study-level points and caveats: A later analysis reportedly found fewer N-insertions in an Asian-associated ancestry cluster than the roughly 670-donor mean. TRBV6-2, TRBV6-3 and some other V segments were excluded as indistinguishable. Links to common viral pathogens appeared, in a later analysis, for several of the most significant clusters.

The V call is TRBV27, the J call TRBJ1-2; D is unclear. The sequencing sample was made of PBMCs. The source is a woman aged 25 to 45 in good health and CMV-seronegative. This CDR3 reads CASSLGWGANYGYTF. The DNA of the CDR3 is TGTGCCAGCAGTTTGGGCTGGGGAGCTAACTATGGCTACACCTTC.